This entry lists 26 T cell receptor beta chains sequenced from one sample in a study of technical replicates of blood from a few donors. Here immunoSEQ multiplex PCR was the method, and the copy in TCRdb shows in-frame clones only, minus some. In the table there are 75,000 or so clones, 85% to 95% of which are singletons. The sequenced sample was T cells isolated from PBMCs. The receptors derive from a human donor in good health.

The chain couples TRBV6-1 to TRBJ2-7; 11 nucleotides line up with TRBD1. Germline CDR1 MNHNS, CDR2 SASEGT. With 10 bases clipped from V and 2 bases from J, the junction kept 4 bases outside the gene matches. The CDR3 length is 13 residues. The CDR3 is CATRDRGTYEQYF. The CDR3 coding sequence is TGTGCCACCCGGGACAGGGGGACCTACGAGCAGTACTTC.

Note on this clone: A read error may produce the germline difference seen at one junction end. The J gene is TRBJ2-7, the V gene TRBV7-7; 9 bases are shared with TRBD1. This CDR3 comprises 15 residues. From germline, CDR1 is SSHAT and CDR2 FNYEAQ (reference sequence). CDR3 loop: CASSPGQGSSYEQYF. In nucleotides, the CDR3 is TGTGCTAGCAGCCCGGGACAGGGAAGCTCCTACGAGCAGTACTTC.

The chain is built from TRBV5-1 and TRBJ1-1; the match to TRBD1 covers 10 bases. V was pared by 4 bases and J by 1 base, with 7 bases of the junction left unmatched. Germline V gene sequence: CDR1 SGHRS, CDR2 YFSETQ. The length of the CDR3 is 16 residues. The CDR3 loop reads CASSLDGQGGNTEAFF. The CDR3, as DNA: TGCGCCAGCAGCCTCGATGGACAGGGGGGGAACACTGAAGCTTTCTTT.

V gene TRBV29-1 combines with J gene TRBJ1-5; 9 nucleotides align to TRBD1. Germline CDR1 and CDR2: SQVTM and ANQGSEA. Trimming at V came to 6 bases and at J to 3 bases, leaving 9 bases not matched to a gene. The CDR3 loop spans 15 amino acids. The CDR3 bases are TGCAGCGTGGGCCAGGGACAGGGACTCAATCAGCCCCAGCATTTT. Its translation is CSVGQGQGLNQPQHF.

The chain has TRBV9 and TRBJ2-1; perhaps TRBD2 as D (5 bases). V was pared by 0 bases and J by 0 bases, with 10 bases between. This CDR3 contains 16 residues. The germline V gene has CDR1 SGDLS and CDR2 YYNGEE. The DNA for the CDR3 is TGTGCCAGCAGCGTAGCTGTAGGAGGCTCCTACAATGAGCAGTTCTTC. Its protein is CASSVAVGGSYNEQFF.

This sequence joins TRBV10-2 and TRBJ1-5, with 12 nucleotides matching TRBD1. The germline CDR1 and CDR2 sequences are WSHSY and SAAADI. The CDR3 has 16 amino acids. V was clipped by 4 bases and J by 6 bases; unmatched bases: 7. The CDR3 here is CASSVAGTGGSQPQHF. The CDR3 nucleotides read TGCGCCAGCAGTGTCGCCGGGACAGGGGGCAGTCAGCCCCAGCATTTT.

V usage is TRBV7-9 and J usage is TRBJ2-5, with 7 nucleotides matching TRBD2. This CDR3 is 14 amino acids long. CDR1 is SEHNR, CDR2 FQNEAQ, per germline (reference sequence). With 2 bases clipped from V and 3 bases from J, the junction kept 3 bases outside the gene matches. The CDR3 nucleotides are TGTGCCAGCAGCTTAACCAGCGGGAAAGAGACCCAGTACTTC. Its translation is CASSLTSGKETQYF.

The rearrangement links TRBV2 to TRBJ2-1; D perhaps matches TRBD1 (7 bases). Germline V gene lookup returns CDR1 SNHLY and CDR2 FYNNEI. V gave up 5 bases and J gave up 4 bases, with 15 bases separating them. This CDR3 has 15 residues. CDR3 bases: TGTGCCAGCAGTCGGAGGGACAGCAAATACAATGAGCAGTTCTTC. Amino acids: CASSRRDSKYNEQFF.

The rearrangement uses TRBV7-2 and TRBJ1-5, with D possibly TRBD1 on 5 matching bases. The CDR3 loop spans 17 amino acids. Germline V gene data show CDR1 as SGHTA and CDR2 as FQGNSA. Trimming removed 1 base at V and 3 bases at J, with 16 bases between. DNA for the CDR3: TGTGCCAGCAGCTTAGAGACAGCTTATACGGCCAATCAGCCCCAGCATTTT. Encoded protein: CASSLETAYTANQPQHF.

The CDR3: CAISESRDRGTYEQYF. In nucleotides, the CDR3 is TGTGCCATCAGTGAGTCGAGAGACAGGGGAACCTACGAGCAGTACTTC. The chain recombines TRBV10-3 with TRBJ2-7; TRBD1 matches at 8 bases. V lost 0 bases to trimming and J lost 2 bases; unmatched junction nucleotides: 6. The CDR3 loop spans 16 amino acids. In germline, CDR1 is ENHRY, CDR2 SYGVKD.

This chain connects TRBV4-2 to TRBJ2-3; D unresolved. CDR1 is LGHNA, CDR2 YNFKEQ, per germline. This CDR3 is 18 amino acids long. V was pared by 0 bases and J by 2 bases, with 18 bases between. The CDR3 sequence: CASSQESRSPTYTDTQYF. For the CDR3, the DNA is TGTGCCAGCAGCCAAGAGTCAAGAAGTCCCACTTACACAGATACGCAGTATTTT.

The CDR3 bases are TGCGCCAGCAGCTCCGGGAGGGCCATAGATACGCAGTATTTT. It specifies CASSSGRAIDTQYF. The chain uses TRBV5-1 and TRBJ2-3, with 8 bases fitting TRBD2. CDR3 length: 14 amino acids. Trimming took 3 bases from V and 5 from J; bases not matched to a gene: 5. Germline CDR1 is SGHRS and CDR2 is YFSETQ.

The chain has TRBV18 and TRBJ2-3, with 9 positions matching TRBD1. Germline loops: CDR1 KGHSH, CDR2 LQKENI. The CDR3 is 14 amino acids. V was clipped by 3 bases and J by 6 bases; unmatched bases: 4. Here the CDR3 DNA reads TGTGCCAGCTCACCCAGACAGGGGGACGATACGCAGTATTTT. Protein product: CASSPRQGDDTQYF.

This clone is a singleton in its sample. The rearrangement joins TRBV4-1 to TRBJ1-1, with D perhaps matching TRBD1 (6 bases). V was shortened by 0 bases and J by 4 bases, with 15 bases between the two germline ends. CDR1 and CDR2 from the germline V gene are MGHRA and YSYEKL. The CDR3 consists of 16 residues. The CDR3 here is CASSQENLGGLTEAFF. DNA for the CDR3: TGCGCCAGCAGCCAAGAGAACCTCGGGGGGCTCACTGAAGCTTTCTTT.

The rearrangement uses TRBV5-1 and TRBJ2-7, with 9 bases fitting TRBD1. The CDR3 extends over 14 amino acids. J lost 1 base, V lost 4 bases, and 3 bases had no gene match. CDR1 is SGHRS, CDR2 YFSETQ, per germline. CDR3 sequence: CASSPGQGSYEQYF. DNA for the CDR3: TGCGCCAGCAGCCCTGGACAGGGGTCCTACGAGCAGTACTTC.

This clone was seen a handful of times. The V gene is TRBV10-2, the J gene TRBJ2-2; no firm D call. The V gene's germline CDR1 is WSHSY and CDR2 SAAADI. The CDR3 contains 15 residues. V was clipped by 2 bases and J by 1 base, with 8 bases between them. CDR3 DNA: TGCGCCAGCAGTGAGCTAGGCTTGAACACCGGGGAGCTGTTTTTT. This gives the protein CASSELGLNTGELFF.

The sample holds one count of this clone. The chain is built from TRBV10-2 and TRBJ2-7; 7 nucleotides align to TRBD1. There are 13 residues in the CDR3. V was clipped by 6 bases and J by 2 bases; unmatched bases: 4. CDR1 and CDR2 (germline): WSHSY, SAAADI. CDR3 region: CASRGTAAYEQYF. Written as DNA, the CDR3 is TGCGCCAGCAGGGGGACAGCGGCCTACGAGCAGTACTTC.

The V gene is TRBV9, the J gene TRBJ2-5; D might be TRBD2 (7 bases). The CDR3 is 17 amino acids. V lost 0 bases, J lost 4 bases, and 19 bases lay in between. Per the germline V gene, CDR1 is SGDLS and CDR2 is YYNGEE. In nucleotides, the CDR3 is TGTGCCAGCAGCGTAGGGGATTTGTCGGGGGGCGGAGAGACCCAGTACTTC. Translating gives CASSVGDLSGGGETQYF.

Here the CDR3 DNA reads TGTGCCAGCAGCCCCGGGGATACTAGCGGGGGGGCCAATACGCAGTATTTT. Amino acids: CASSPGDTSGGANTQYF. The genes are TRBV4-2 and TRBJ2-3; 13 bases fit TRBD2. Germline lookup yields CDR1 LGHNA and CDR2 YNFKEQ. This CDR3 comprises 17 residues. Germline trimming cut 4 bases from V and 7 bases from J; bases unmatched to any gene: 11.

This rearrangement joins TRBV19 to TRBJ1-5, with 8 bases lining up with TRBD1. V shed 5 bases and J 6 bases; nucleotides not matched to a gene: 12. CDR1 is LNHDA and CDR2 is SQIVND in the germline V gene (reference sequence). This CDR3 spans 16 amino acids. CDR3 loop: CASSPRTGFYVQPQHF. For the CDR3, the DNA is TGTGCCAGTAGTCCCCGGACAGGGTTTTATGTTCAGCCCCAGCATTTT.

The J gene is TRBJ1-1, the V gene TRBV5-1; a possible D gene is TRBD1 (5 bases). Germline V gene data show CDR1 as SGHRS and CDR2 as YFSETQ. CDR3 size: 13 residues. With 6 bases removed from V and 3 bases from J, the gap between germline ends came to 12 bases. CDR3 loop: CASTPTGDTEAFF. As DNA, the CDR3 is TGCGCCAGCACCCCTACGGGGGACACTGAAGCTTTCTTT. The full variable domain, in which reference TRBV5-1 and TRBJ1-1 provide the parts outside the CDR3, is KAGVTQTPRYLIKTRGQQVTLSCSPISGHRSVSWYQQTPGQGLQFLFEYFSETQRNKGNFPGRFSGRQFSNSRSEMNVSTLELGDSALYLCASTPTGDTEAFFGQGTRLTVV.

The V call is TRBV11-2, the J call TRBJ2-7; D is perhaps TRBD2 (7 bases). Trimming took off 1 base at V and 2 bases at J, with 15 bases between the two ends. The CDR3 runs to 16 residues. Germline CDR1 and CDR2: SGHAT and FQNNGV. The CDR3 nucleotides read TGTGCCAGCAGCTTAGTGTCTGGGCGGGGGCCCTACGAGCAGTACTTC. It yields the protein CASSLVSGRGPYEQYF. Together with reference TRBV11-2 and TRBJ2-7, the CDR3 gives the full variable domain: EAGVAQSPRYKIIEKRQSVAFWCNPISGHATLYWYQQILGQGPKLLIQFQNNGVVDDSQLPKDRFSAERLKGVDSTLKIQPAKLEDSAVYLCASSLVSGRGPYEQYFGPGTRLTVT.

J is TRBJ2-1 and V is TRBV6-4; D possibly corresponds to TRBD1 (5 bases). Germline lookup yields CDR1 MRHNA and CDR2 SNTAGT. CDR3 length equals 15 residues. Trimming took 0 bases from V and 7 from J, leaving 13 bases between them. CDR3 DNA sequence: TGTGCCAGCAGTGACTCGGCTGCAGGGCGGAATGAGCAGTTCTTC. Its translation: CASSDSAAGRNEQFF.

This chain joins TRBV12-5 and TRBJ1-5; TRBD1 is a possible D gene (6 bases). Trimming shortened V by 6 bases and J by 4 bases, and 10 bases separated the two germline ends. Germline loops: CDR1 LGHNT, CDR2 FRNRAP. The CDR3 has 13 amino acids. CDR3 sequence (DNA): TGTGCTAGTGGGCTCGGGACAAATCAGCCCCAGCATTTT. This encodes CASGLGTNQPQHF. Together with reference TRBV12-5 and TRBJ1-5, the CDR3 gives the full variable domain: DARVTQTPRHKVTEMGQEVTMRCQPILGHNTVFWYRQTMMQGLELLAYFRNRAPLDDSGMPKDRFSAEMPDATLATLKIQPSEPRDSAVYFCASGLGTNQPQHFGDGTRLSIL.

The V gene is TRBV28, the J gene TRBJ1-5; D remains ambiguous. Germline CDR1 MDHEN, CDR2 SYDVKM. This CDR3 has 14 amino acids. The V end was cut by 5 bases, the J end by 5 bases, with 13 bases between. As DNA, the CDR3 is TGTGCCAGCAGTCGCAATCAGGCTTATCAGCCCCAGCATTTT. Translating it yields CASSRNQAYQPQHF.

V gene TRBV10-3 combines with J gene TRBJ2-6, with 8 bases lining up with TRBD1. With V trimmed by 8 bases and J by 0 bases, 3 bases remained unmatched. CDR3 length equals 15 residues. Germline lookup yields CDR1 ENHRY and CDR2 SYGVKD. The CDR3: CAIGQGRSGANVLTF. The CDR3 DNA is TGTGCCATCGGACAGGGCCGCTCTGGGGCCAACGTCCTGACTTTC.